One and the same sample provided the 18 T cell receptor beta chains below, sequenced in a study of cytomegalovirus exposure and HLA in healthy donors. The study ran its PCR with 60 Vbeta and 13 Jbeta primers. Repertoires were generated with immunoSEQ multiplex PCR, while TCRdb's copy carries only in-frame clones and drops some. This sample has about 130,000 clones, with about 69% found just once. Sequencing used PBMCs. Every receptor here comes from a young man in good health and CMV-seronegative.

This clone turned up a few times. In DNA form, the CDR3 reads TGTGCCAGCTCACCACAGGGGGGGTACGAGCAGTACTTC. It specifies CASSPQGGYEQYF. This chain uses TRBV18 with TRBJ2-7; D perhaps matches TRBD2 (7 bases). This CDR3 contains 13 residues. Germline values: CDR1 KGHSH, CDR2 LQKENI. Trimming pared 1 base from V and 4 bases from J, leaving 8 bases between.

The CDR3: CTRELYEQYF. The DNA for the CDR3 is TGTACGAGGGAGCTCTACGAGCAGTACTTC. The chain has TRBV27 and TRBJ2-7; D is perhaps TRBD2 (5 bases). Germline CDR1 reads MNHEY; CDR2 reads SMNVEV (reference sequence). This CDR3 comprises 10 residues.

The CDR3 DNA reads TGCGCCAGCAGCTTGTCCGAAACCTCGAGGGCCGGGGAGCTGTTTTTT. Translation: CASSLSETSRAGELFF. The V call is TRBV5-1, the J call TRBJ2-2; perhaps TRBD2 as D (5 bases). Trimming left V 1 base short and J 6 bases short, with 16 bases between. CDR1 is SGHRS, CDR2 YFSETQ, per germline. CDR3 size: 16 residues.

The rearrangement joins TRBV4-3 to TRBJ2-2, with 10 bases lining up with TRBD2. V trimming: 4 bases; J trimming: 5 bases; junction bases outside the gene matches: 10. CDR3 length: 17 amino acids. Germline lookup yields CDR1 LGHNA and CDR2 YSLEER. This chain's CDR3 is CASSPGGAGGRTGELFF. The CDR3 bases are TGCGCCAGCAGCCCTGGGGGAGCGGGAGGGCGGACCGGGGAGCTGTTTTTT.

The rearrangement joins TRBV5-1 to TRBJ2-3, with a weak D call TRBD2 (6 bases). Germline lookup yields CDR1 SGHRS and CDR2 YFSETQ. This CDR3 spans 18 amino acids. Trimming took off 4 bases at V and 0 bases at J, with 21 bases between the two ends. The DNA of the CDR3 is TGCGCCAGCAGCCACCTAAACCTTTCGGGACTTAGCACAGATACGCAGTATTTT. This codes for CASSHLNLSGLSTDTQYF.

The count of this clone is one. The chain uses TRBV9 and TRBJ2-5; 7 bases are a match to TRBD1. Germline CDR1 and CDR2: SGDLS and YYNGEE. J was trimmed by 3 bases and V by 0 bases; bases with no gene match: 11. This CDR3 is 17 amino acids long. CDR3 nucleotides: TGTGCCAGCAGCGTAGGAGTTATCGGGACAGCCAAAGAGACCCAGTACTTC. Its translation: CASSVGVIGTAKETQYF.

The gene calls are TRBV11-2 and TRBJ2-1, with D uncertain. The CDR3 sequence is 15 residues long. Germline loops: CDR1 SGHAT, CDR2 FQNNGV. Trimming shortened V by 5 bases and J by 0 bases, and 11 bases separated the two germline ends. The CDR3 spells CASSPRLSSYNEQFF. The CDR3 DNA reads TGTGCCAGCAGCCCGCGACTGAGCTCCTACAATGAGCAGTTCTTC.

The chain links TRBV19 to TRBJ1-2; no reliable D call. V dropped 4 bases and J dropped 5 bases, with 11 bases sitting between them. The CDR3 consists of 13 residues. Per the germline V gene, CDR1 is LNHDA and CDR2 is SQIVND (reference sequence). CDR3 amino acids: CASSNREIYGYTF. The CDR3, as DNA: TGTGCCAGTAGTAATCGGGAGATTTATGGCTACACCTTC. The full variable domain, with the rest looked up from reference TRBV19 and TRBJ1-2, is DGGITQSPKYLFRKEGQNVTLSCEQNLNHDAMYWYRQDPGQGLRLIYYSQIVNDFQKGDIAEGYSVSREKKESFPLTVTSAQKNPTAFYLCASSNREIYGYTFGSGTRLTVV.

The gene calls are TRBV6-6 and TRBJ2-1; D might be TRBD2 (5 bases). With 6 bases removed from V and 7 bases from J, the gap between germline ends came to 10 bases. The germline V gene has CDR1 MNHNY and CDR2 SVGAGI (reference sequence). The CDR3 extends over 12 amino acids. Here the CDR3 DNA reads TGTGCCAGCAGCTCTACTAGAAATGAGCAGTTCTTC. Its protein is CASSSTRNEQFF.

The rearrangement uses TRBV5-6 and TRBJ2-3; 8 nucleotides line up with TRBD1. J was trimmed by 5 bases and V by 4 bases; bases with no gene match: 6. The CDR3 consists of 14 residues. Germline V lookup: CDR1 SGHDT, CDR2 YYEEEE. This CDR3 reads CASSLTGAGDTQYF. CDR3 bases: TGTGCCAGCAGCCTGACAGGGGCGGGAGATACGCAGTATTTT.

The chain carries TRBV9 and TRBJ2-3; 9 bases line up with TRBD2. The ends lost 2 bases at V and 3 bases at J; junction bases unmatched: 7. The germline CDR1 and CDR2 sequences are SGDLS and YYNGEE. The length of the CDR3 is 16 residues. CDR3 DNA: TGTGCCAGCAGCGTCAAGACTAGCGGTATTACAGATACGCAGTATTTT. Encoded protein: CASSVKTSGITDTQYF.

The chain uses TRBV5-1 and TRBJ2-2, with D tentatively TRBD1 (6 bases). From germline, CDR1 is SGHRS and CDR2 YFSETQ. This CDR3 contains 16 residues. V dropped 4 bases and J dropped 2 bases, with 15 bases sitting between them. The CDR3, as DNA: TGCGCCAGCAGCCCGCGAGGGGACATAAACACCGGGGAGCTGTTTTTT. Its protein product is CASSPRGDINTGELFF.

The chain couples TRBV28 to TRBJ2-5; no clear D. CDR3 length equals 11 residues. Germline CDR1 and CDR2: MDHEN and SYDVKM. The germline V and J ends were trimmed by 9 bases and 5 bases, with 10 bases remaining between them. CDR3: CASVGRETQYF. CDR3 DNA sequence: TGTGCCAGTGTGGGCAGGGAGACCCAGTACTTC.

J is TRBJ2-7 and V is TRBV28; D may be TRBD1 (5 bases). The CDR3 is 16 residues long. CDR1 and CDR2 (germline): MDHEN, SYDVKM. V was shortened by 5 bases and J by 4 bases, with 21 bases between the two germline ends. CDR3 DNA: TGTGCCAGCAGTCAACTTGTCGGCATGGGGCAATACGAGCAGTACTTC. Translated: CASSQLVGMGQYEQYF.

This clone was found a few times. The CDR3 DNA is TGCGCCAGCAGCCAAGATCCCTCCGACAGGGAAAAACTGTTTTTT. Amino acids: CASSQDPSDREKLFF. V is TRBV4-1 and J is TRBJ1-4, with a weak D call TRBD1 (6 bases). The CDR3 has 15 residues. V shed 0 bases and J shed 8 bases, with 13 bases lying between them. Germline CDR1 and CDR2: MGHRA and YSYEKL.

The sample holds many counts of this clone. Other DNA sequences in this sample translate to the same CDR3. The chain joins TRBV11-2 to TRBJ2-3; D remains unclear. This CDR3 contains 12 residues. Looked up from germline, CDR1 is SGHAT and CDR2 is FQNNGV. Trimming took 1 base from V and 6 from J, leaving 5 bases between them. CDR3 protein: CASSLGYDTQYF. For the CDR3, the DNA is TGTGCCAGCAGCTTAGGTTATGATACGCAGTATTTT.

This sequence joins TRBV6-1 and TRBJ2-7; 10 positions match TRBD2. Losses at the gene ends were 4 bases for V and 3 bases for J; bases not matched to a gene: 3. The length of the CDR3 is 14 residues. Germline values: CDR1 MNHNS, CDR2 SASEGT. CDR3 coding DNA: TGTGCCAGCAGTGTCCTAGCGGGAGTCTACGAGCAGTACTTC. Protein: CASSVLAGVYEQYF.

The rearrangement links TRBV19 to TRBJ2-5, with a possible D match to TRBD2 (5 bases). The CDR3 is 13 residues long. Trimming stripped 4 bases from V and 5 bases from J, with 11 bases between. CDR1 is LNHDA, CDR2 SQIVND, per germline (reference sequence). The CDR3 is CASSTSGPETQYF. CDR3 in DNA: TGTGCCAGTAGTACCAGCGGCCCTGAGACCCAGTACTTC. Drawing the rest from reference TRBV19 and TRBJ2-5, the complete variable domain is DGGITQSPKYLFRKEGQNVTLSCEQNLNHDAMYWYRQDPGQGLRLIYYSQIVNDFQKGDIAEGYSVSREKKESFPLTVTSAQKNPTAFYLCASSTSGPETQYFGPGTRLLVL.